This TCR beta chain was obtained from a study of blood T cell repertoires in COVID-19. Across the whole study: Researchers got acute and convalescent COVID-19 samples from the United States, Italy and Spain. The analysed material was cDNA or gDNA that came from T cells, B-cell-depleted T cells, or PBMCs.

Germline V gene lookup returns CDR1 SGHNT and CDR2 YENEEA. V lost 6 bases, J lost 0 bases, and 13 bases lay in between. The CDR3 is 15 amino acids. In the original analysis: Reference gene primer amplification gave estimated nucleated cell counts. Generated by immunoSEQ multiplex PCR, the TCRdb table keeps only in-frame clones and is missing some. The DNA gave D and trimming, while V, J and clone size come from that table. The repertoire consists of tens of thousands of clones, with 65% to 85% occurring once and the leading ten covering roughly 4.8%. The V and J genes are TRBV11-3 and TRBJ2-3; D is undetermined. Material: peripheral blood. This clonotype was obtained from a woman older than 75 with active or convalescent COVID-19. CDR3 sequence (DNA): TGTGCCAGCAGGGTGGGCGCCAGCAGCACAGATACGCAGTATTTT. Residues: CASRVGASSTDTQYF.